This TCR beta chain is from a study of cytomegalovirus exposure and HLA in healthy donors. The PCR made use of 60 Vbeta and 13 Jbeta primers. TCRdb's copy holds only in-frame clones and misses some; the assay was immunoSEQ multiplex PCR. Of roughly 100,000 clones listed, 81% are singletons. This CDR3 has 14 residues. Trimming shortened V by 7 bases and J by 2 bases, and 12 bases separated the two germline ends. CDR1 and CDR2 (germline): MDHEN, SYDVKM. This clone appeared a single time. This sequence joins TRBV28 and TRBJ1-5; D unclear. Sample: PBMCs. The source is a man in his forties in good health and CMV-seropositive. The CDR3 DNA is TGTGCCAGCAAATTTCCACCAGGCAATCAGCCCCAGCATTTT. It translates to CASKFPPGNQPQHF.